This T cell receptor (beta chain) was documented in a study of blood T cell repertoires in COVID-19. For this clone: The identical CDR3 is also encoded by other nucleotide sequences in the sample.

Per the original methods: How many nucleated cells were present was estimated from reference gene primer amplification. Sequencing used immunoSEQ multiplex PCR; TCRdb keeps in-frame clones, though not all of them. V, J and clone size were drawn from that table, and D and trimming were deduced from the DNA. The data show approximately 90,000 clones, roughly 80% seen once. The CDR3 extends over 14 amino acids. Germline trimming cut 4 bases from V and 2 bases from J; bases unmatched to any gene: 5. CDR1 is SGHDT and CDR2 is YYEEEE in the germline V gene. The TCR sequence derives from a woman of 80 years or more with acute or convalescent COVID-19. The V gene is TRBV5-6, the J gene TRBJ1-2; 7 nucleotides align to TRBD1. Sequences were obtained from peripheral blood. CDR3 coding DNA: TGTGCCAGCAGCCAACCGACAGGGAACTATGGCTACACCTTC. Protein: CASSQPTGNYGYTF.